The rows below give T cell receptor beta chains drawn from one sample of a study of blood T cell repertoires in COVID-19. TCRdb's copy holds only in-frame clones and misses some; the assay was immunoSEQ multiplex PCR. The sample records roughly 120,000 clones, 86% being singletons. Sequences were obtained from peripheral blood. These TCRs come from a human donor in a cohort sampled during active COVID-19. Each CDR3 is given with its conserved first and last residue. D genes are given only for firm matches. Size is omitted from some rows. Given values are once, few, many or a class for expanded clones.

>TRBD2|-|TRBV5-4|TRBJ2-3
TGTGCCAGCAGCTTTGCCCTAGCGGTGGAGGAGACGCAGTATTTT
CASSFALAVEETQYF
>TRBD2|-|TRBV9|TRBJ2-1
TGTGCCAGCAGCGCTGGACTCGGACTAGCGGGAGATGAGCAGTTCTTC
CASSAGLGLAGDEQFF
>TRBD1|once|TRBV5-6|TRBJ2-7
TGTGCCAGCAGCCAAACAGGGGGCGGTTCCTACGAGCAGTACTTC
CASSQTGGGSYEQYF
>-|-|TRBV4-3|TRBJ1-2
TGCGCCAGCAGCCAAGATAGCAGGGCGGGGGCTGGCTACACCTTC
CASSQDSRAGAGYTF
>-|-|TRBV12-5|TRBJ2-7
TGTGCTAGTGGTCAAGCCAGGGTATCGCTGTACGAGCAGTACTTC
CASGQARVSLYEQYF
>-|-|TRBV28|TRBJ1-5
TGTGCCAGCAGTTTATGGGGCAGGGGCCGTGGTAGCAATCAGCCCCAGCATTTT
CASSLWGRGRGSNQPQHF
>-|-|TRBV10-2|TRBJ2-7
TGCGCCAGCAGGTATATCTACGAGCAGTACTTC
CASRYIYEQYF
>-|-|TRBV9|TRBJ2-3
TGTGCCAGCAGCGTAGAGAACGGAGGACTCACAGATACGCAGTATTTT
CASSVENGGLTDTQYF
>-|-|TRBV5-8|TRBJ2-4
TGTGCCAGCAGCTTGTCCAAGGGGAGGTCGGCCAAAAACATTCAGTACTTC
CASSLSKGRSAKNIQYF
>TRBD2|-|TRBV9|TRBJ2-2
TGTGCCAGCAGCGTAGGGTCATCTAGCGGGAGGGCCATCACCGGGGAGCTGTTTTTT
CASSVGSSSGRAITGELFF
>-|-|TRBV7-2|TRBJ2-2
TGTGCCAGCAGCTTATTTAGTAACACCGGGGAGCTGTTTTTT
CASSLFSNTGELFF
>TRBD2|once|TRBV4-1|TRBJ2-3
TGCGCCAGCAGCCAAAGTGCTAGCGGGAGTGGGACAGATACGCAGTATTTT
CASSQSASGSGTDTQYF
>-|-|TRBV12-5|TRBJ1-2
TGTGCTAGTGGCCCTCCCGGGTCCTTTAACTATGGCTACACCTTC
CASGPPGSFNYGYTF
>-|once|TRBV3-1/TRBV3-2|TRBJ1-1
TGTGCCAGCAGCCAAGCCAGTCCGAACACTGAAGCTTTCTTT
CASSQASPNTEAFF
>-|once|TRBV30|TRBJ2-5
TGTGCCTGGAGTAAACTAGCCGGAGGTCGCGAGACCCAGTACTTC
CAWSKLAGGRETQYF
>-|-|TRBV20-1|TRBJ2-1
TGCAGTGGCTACTACAATGAGCAGTTCTTC
CSGYYNEQFF
>-|-|TRBV9|TRBJ1-6
TGTGCCCGCAGAGGGGGGGCGGGAATGAATTCACCCCTCCACTTT
CARRGGAGMNSPLHF
>-|-|TRBV27|TRBJ1-3
TGTGCCAGCAGTCGGGTTACTGGAAACACCATATATTTT
CASSRVTGNTIYF
>TRBD1|-|TRBV3-1/TRBV3-2|TRBJ1-1
TGTGCCAGCAGCCAAGGGGACAGATACACTGAAGCTTTCTTT
CASSQGDRYTEAFF
>-|-|TRBV27|TRBJ2-6
TGTGCCAGCAGTCCTCGGGTCTCTGGGGCCAACGTCCTGACTTTC
CASSPRVSGANVLTF
>-|-|TRBV5-4|TRBJ1-3
TGTGCCAGCAGCAGGGCGCAGGGTGCCTCTGGAAACACCATATATTTT
CASSRAQGASGNTIYF